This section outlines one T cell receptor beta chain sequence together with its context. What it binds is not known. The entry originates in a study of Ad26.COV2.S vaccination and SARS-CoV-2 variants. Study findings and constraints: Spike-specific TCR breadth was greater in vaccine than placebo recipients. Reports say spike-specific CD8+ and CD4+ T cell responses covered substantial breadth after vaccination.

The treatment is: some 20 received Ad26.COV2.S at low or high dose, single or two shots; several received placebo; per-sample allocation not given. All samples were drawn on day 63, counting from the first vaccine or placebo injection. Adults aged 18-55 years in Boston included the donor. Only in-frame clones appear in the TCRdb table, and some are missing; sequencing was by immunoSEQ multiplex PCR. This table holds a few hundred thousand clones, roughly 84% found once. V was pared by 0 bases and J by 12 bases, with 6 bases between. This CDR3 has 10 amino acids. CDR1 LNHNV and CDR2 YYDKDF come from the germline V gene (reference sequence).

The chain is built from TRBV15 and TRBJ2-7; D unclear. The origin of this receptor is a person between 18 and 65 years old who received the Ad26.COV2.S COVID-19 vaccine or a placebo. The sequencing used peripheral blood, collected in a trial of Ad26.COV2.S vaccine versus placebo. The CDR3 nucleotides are TGTGCCACCAGCAGAGATCTGCGGTACTTC. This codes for CATSRDLRYF. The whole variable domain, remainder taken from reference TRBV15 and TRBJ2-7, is DAMVIQNPRYQVTQFGKPVTLSCSQTLNHNVMYWYQQKSSQAPKLLFHYYDKDFNNEADTPDNFQSRRPNTSFCFLDIRSPGLGDTAMYLCATSRDLRYFGPGTRLTVT.